A selection of T cell receptor beta chains follows, all from one sample in a study of blood T cell repertoires in COVID-19. The repertoire was sequenced with immunoSEQ multiplex PCR; TCRdb's copy has only in-frame clones and lacks some. The sample lists a few hundred thousand clones; about nine tenths were seen once. Sequenced input: PBMCs or T cells enriched from blood (not recorded which). The receptors here all came from a man aged 25 to 40 in a cohort exposed to, infected with or recovered from COVID-19 (not recorded which). Both conserved end residues are part of each CDR3. The D gene is left open where the match is weak. Only part of the rows carry a size: once, few, many, or a class if the clone is expanded.

CDR3 DNA	CDR3 protein	clone size	J gene	D gene	V gene
TGTGCCAGCAGTTACGACACTAGCTCCTACGAGCAGTACTTC	CASSYDTSSYEQYF	.	TRBJ2-7	.	TRBV28
TGTGCCAGCAGCCAACTGGGGGCAGCGGGGGATACGCAGTATTTT	CASSQLGAAGDTQYF	.	TRBJ2-3	.	TRBV4-2
TGTGCCAGCAGTTCCACAGGTGACTATGGCTACACCTTC	CASSSTGDYGYTF	once	TRBJ1-2	.	TRBV6-5
TGTGCCAGCAGCGTATCTAATTTGGGGAAAACCGGGACAGCGGCCTATGGCTACACCTTC	CASSVSNLGKTGTAAYGYTF	.	TRBJ1-2	TRBD1	TRBV9
TGTGCCAGCAGTGCCGGACAGGGGGAAGACGAGCAGTACTTC	CASSAGQGEDEQYF	once	TRBJ2-7	TRBD1	TRBV9
TGTGCCAGCAGCTTAACTTGGGGGGAGAACACTGAAGCTTTCTTT	CASSLTWGENTEAFF	.	TRBJ1-1	.	TRBV11-1
TGTGCCACCAGCGCCGGGACTAGCGGGAGGTCCCCCTACAATGAGCAGTTCTTC	CATSAGTSGRSPYNEQFF	.	TRBJ2-1	TRBD2	TRBV15
TGTGCCATCAGTGAGTCGCCAGCGGGAGGGCCGGGCGAGCAGTACTTC	CAISESPAGGPGEQYF	.	TRBJ2-7	TRBD2	TRBV10-3
TGCGCCAGCAGCCCGTCGGCTAGCGGGAGTTATGAGCAGTTCTTC	CASSPSASGSYEQFF	.	TRBJ2-1	TRBD2	TRBV5-1
TGTGCTAGCAGCTTAGCGGAGGGGGCTGGAACCTACAATGAGCAGTTCTTC	CASSLAEGAGTYNEQFF	.	TRBJ2-1	.	TRBV7-7
TGTGCCAGCAGCCCCCGGACTAGCGGAGTGAGTACCTACGAGCAGTACTTC	CASSPRTSGVSTYEQYF	.	TRBJ2-7	TRBD2	TRBV7-9
TGCGCCAGCAGCTTCCGGCCAGCGGGAGACGGGGAGACCCAGTACTTC	CASSFRPAGDGETQYF	.	TRBJ2-5	TRBD2	TRBV5-1
TGTGCCAGCCGTGGGACTAGCGGGAGTATCTTGGATGAGCAGTTCTTC	CASRGTSGSILDEQFF	.	TRBJ2-1	TRBD2	TRBV6-1
TGTGCCAGCAGTTTATCAAACAGACCTTATGGCTACACCTTC	CASSLSNRPYGYTF	.	TRBJ1-2	.	TRBV27
TGTGCCAGCATTGAGACAGGGGGCACCCAGTACTTC	CASIETGGTQYF	.	TRBJ2-5	TRBD1	TRBV25-1
TGTGCCAGCAGCCCAGACGACAGGGGAGGCACTGAAGCTTTCTTT	CASSPDDRGGTEAFF	.	TRBJ1-1	TRBD1	TRBV7-3
TGCGCCAGCAGGTTGGAGGGTCCGGGGGGCTACACCTTC	CASRLEGPGGYTF	.	TRBJ1-2	.	TRBV5-1
TGTGCCAGCAGTTTGCTTAACAGGGGCCCCTCCTACAATGAGCAGTTCTTC	CASSLLNRGPSYNEQFF	.	TRBJ2-1	TRBD1	TRBV27
TGTGCCAGCAGCTTATGGCAGGGGAATAGCTATGGCTACACCTTC	CASSLWQGNSYGYTF	.	TRBJ1-2	.	TRBV7-9
TGTGCCAGCAGCTCGGACAGGGGGCCGGCTCAGCCCCAGCATTTT	CASSSDRGPAQPQHF	.	TRBJ1-5	TRBD1	TRBV7-2
TGTGCCAGCAGCTTGGACCGGACAGGGCACTCACCCCTCCACTTT	CASSLDRTGHSPLHF	once	TRBJ1-6	TRBD1	TRBV11-2
TGTGCCAGCAGCAAAGAGGGACACCCGGGGAACACTGAAGCTTTCTTT	CASSKEGHPGNTEAFF	.	TRBJ1-1	.	TRBV21-1
TGTGCCAGCAGATTATTTCTAGCGAACACTGAAGCTTTCTTT	CASRLFLANTEAFF	.	TRBJ1-1	.	TRBV27
TGTGCCAGCAGTTTTAGCGGGAACACCGGGGAGCTGTTTTTT	CASSFSGNTGELFF	.	TRBJ2-2	.	TRBV6-6
TGTGCCAGCAGCGCTGATTCAGGGTACACTGAAGCTTTCTTT	CASSADSGYTEAFF	.	TRBJ1-1	.	TRBV9
TGTGCCAGCAGTCTTACCAGGGTCACTGAAGCTTTCTTT	CASSLTRVTEAFF	.	TRBJ1-1	.	TRBV6-5
TGTGCCAGCAACCTCCGGTCGGGACAGGGGATCCATCAGCCCCAGCATTTT	CASNLRSGQGIHQPQHF	.	TRBJ1-5	TRBD1	TRBV28
TGCGCCAGCAGCCAAGGGTCGTGGGGCGACTACGAGCAGTACTTC	CASSQGSWGDYEQYF	.	TRBJ2-7	.	TRBV4-1
TGTGCCAGCAGCTTAGCCGCTAGCGGGAGAGCGTACGAGCAGTACTTC	CASSLAASGRAYEQYF	.	TRBJ2-7	TRBD2	TRBV7-2
TGCGCCAGCAGCTTGGGTGGGACTCAAGTTCAGAGCTCCTACGAGCAGTACTTC	CASSLGGTQVQSSYEQYF	.	TRBJ2-7	.	TRBV5-1
TGTGCCAGCAGCCCAAGGGGCCAGCGGGAGGGCCAATGGCATGAGCAGTTCTTC	CASSPRGQREGQWHEQFF	.	TRBJ2-1	TRBD2	TRBV11-2
TGTGCCAGCAGCTTAGCGGCCGGTAGCGGGAGGGCCTGGTTCGAGCAGTACTTC	CASSLAAGSGRAWFEQYF	.	TRBJ2-7	TRBD2	TRBV7-8
TGTGCCAGCAGTTACACCGCCCCCCCCGGAGGAGTCCAGTTCTTC	CASSYTAPPGGVQFF	.	TRBJ2-1	.	TRBV6-5
TGCGCCAGCAGTGGAAAATCCCCCGGACTAGCGGGGGAGCGACAGTTCTTC	CASSGKSPGLAGERQFF	.	TRBJ2-1	TRBD2	TRBV10-1
TGTGCCAGTAGGATCGACAGATACTCCTACAATGAGCAGTTCTTC	CASRIDRYSYNEQFF	few	TRBJ2-1	.	TRBV19
TGTGCCAGCAGCACTGGGACAGGGCTCCTACCCGGGGAGCTGTTTTTT	CASSTGTGLLPGELFF	.	TRBJ2-2	.	TRBV21-1
TGTGCCAGCAGCGGTATTGAGACGGGAGGGTTCCATGAGCAGTTCTTC	CASSGIETGGFHEQFF	once	TRBJ2-1	TRBD2	TRBV9
TGTGCCAGCAGCCCAAACAGGGGAGGCCCCTATGGCTACACCTTC	CASSPNRGGPYGYTF	.	TRBJ1-2	TRBD1	TRBV28
TGTGCCAGCAGCTTGGAGGGGGCCGCACCCTACGAGCAGTACTTC	CASSLEGAAPYEQYF	.	TRBJ2-7	TRBD1	TRBV5-6
TGTGCCAGCAGTTTAACAGGAAATCAGCCCCAGCATTTT	CASSLTGNQPQHF	.	TRBJ1-5	.	TRBV12-3/TRBV12-4
TGCGCCAGCAGCTTGGCCGGTACGTTCCTGGAGACCCAGTACTTC	CASSLAGTFLETQYF	.	TRBJ2-5	.	TRBV5-1
TGTGCCAGCAGTGACTCGGCCTACACCGGGGAGCTGTTTTTT	CASSDSAYTGELFF	.	TRBJ2-2	.	TRBV6-5
TGTGCTAGTGGTTTCGAACGGCCGGGACTAGCTGGGAGCACAGATACGCAGTATTTT	CASGFERPGLAGSTDTQYF	.	TRBJ2-3	TRBD2	TRBV12-5
TGTGCCAGCAGCTTACATGGGACAGGGGTCACCGGGGAGCTGTTTTTT	CASSLHGTGVTGELFF	.	TRBJ2-2	TRBD1	TRBV7-3